This TCR gamma chain is drawn from a study of gamma delta lymphoproliferative disorders and STAT genes. Across the whole study: Tgammadelta LGLL patients sequenced included symptomatic and indolent cases.

This clone ranks as medium-sized. Its antigen is not identified. With CATT, TCRdb re-called clones from the multiplex PCR reads. This table holds almost 2,000 gamma-chain clones, 7% found once. PBMCs from patients and controls supplied the genomic DNA for sequencing. Study-wide findings and caveats: Low-frequency NGS calls may be less specific, so public or private leukemic clones need confirmation.

Sequencing used blood. The sequence was collected from a human donor with gamma-delta T-cell large granular lymphocyte leukemia.

CDR3 nucleotide sequence: TGTGCCACCTGGGACGGGCCCCTTTTCCATTATTATAAGAAACTCTTT. Translation gives CATWDGPLFHYYKKLF. The V gene is TRGV2, the J gene TRGJ1 or TRGJ2. TCRdb is silent on the J gene; assignment here came from matching the DNA to germline. There are 16 residues in the CDR3. Trimming removed 0 bases from V and 2 bases from J; junction bases left unmatched: 10. Looked up from germline, CDR1 is EGSNGY and CDR2 is YDSYNSKV.